The 30 T cell receptor beta chains listed next were all sequenced from one sample in a study of Ad26.COV2.S vaccination and SARS-CoV-2 variants. The assay was immunoSEQ multiplex PCR, and TCRdb's table has in-frame clones only and misses some. The sample has roughly 700,000 clones, more than 70% seen once. Documented treatment: 15 to 20 received Ad26.COV2.S at low or high dose, single or two shots; about 5 received placebo; per-sample allocation not given. Day 63 following the first vaccine or placebo injection was when the samples were taken. The sample was peripheral blood, taken in a trial of Ad26.COV2.S vaccine versus placebo. Every receptor here comes from a person between 18 and 60 years old who received the Ad26.COV2.S COVID-19 vaccine or a placebo.

The V call is TRBV24-1, the J call TRBJ1-4, with unresolved D. Germline loops: CDR1 KGHDR, CDR2 SFDVKD. V was cut by 6 bases and J by 8 bases, with 15 bases left in between. The CDR3 runs 14 residues. DNA of the CDR3: TGTGCCACCAGTTCACCTAGAGCGGGCGAAAAACTGTTTTTT. It encodes CATSSPRAGEKLFF.

The chain has TRBV5-4 and TRBJ2-1, with 10 bases lining up with TRBD1. The germline V gene encodes CDR1 SGHNT and CDR2 YYREEE (reference sequence). V shed 4 bases, J shed 5 bases, and the junction held 6 bases outside the gene matches. The CDR3 loop spans 15 amino acids. The CDR3, as DNA: TGTGCCAGCAGCGGGGGACAGGGGAACCACAATGAGCAGTTCTTC. Amino acid sequence: CASSGGQGNHNEQFF.

This clone was recorded once. The chain joins TRBV2 to TRBJ2-4, with D maybe TRBD2 (5 bases). The CDR3 has 15 amino acids. V lost 5 bases and J 0 bases, leaving 11 bases between the germline ends. The V gene's germline CDR1 is SNHLY and CDR2 FYNNEI. The CDR3 region has the DNA TGTGCCAGCAGTCCACGGGATCTAGCCAAAAACATTCAGTACTTC. The encoded protein is CASSPRDLAKNIQYF.

This chain joins TRBV30 and TRBJ2-3; 11 positions match TRBD1. Trimming at V came to 2 bases and at J to 2 bases, leaving 12 bases not matched to a gene. Germline V gene sequence: CDR1 GTSNPN, CDR2 SVGIG (reference sequence). CDR3 length: 18 amino acids. The CDR3 is CAWSSSPGTGGYTDTQYF. Written as DNA, the CDR3 is TGTGCCTGGAGTTCCTCCCCCGGGACAGGGGGATACACAGATACGCAGTATTTT.

This clone was counted only a few times. The rearrangement links TRBV5-4 to TRBJ1-2, with a weak D call TRBD1 (6 bases). Germline V gives CDR1 SGHNT, CDR2 YYREEE (reference sequence). Trimming took off 4 bases at V and 4 bases at J, with 14 bases between the two ends. This CDR3 region has 14 residues. The CDR3, as DNA: TGTGCCAGCAGCGCCGGGACGGGGGCCTATGGCTACACCTTC. This encodes CASSAGTGAYGYTF.

The CDR3 sequence is CASSLMAGGTKGYTF. The CDR3 DNA sequence: TGTGCCAGCAGCTTAATGGCAGGGGGCACGAAGGGCTACACCTTC. This sequence joins TRBV7-9 and TRBJ1-2, with TRBD1 matching 8 bases. The V gene's germline CDR1 is SEHNR and CDR2 FQNEAQ (reference sequence). The CDR3 sequence is 15 residues long. The ends lost 2 bases at V and 8 bases at J; junction bases unmatched: 10.

V is TRBV7-9 and J is TRBJ1-3; a possible D gene is TRBD1 (6 bases). The germline CDR1 and CDR2 sequences are SEHNR and FQNEAQ (reference sequence). Trimming cost V 6 bases and J 4 bases, with 19 bases left between them. CDR3 length equals 16 residues. CDR3 sequence: CASSGAGAISGNTIYF. DNA for the CDR3: TGTGCCAGCAGTGGGGCAGGGGCAATTTCCGGAAACACCATATATTTT.

V is TRBV7-2 and J is TRBJ1-5, with 8 bases matching TRBD1. The CDR3 extends over 14 amino acids. The germline V gene encodes CDR1 SGHTA and CDR2 FQGNSA. With V trimmed by 5 bases and J by 5 bases, 5 bases remained unmatched. The CDR3 region has the DNA TGTGCCAGCAGCGCGGACAGGGAGTATCAGCCCCAGCATTTT. It translates to CASSADREYQPQHF.

This chain uses TRBV4-3 with TRBJ2-4, with D possibly TRBD2 on 5 matching bases. Germline V gene data show CDR1 as LGHNA and CDR2 as YSLEER. This CDR3 has 16 amino acids. With 0 bases removed from V and 5 bases from J, the gap between germline ends came to 14 bases. The CDR3 reads CASSQDVGELENIQYF. CDR3 DNA sequence: TGCGCCAGCAGCCAAGATGTCGGGGAATTAGAAAACATTCAGTACTTC.

The V and J genes are TRBV25-1 and TRBJ2-1, with D hard to call. This CDR3 comprises 16 residues. The V end lost 6 bases, the J end lost 0 bases, and 15 bases lay between the germline ends. Germline V gene data show CDR1 as MGHDK and CDR2 as SYGVNS. The CDR3 here is CASRDQGFSSYNEQFF. The CDR3 DNA reads as TGTGCCAGCAGGGACCAAGGTTTTAGCTCCTACAATGAGCAGTTCTTC.

This chain joins TRBV7-8 and TRBJ1-5, with 11 bases identical to TRBD1. Germline CDR1 SGHVS, CDR2 FQNEAQ. This CDR3 has 15 amino acids. V lost 3 bases to trimming and J lost 5 bases; unmatched junction nucleotides: 3. In DNA form, the CDR3 reads TGTGCCAGCAGCTTGGGACAGGGGGAAGATCAGCCCCAGCATTTT. Translated, it gives CASSLGQGEDQPQHF.

The chain recombines TRBV30 with TRBJ1-2; tentative D call: TRBD1 (6 bases). The CDR3 consists of 13 residues. Trimming stripped 5 bases from V and 4 bases from J, with 14 bases between. CDR1 GTSNPN and CDR2 SVGIG come from the germline V gene (reference sequence). DNA for the CDR3: TGTGCCTGGGCGACAGGAGACCTCTATGGCTACACCTTC. Encoded protein: CAWATGDLYGYTF.

The DNA of the CDR3 is TGTGCCAGTAGTATTTTGGGGGCCACCTACGAGCAGTACTTC. It specifies CASSILGATYEQYF. This chain connects TRBV19 to TRBJ2-7, with a weak D call TRBD1 (6 bases). Looked up from germline, CDR1 is LNHDA and CDR2 is SQIVND (reference sequence). This CDR3 comprises 14 residues. Trimming took 3 bases from V and 2 from J, leaving 11 bases between them.

CDR3 residues: CASSPAEGGEQFF. DNA of the CDR3: TGTGCCAGCAGCCCTGCGGAGGGCGGCGAGCAGTTCTTC. The chain has TRBV7-6 and TRBJ2-1; D may be TRBD2 (6 bases). Per the germline V gene, CDR1 is SGHVS and CDR2 is FNYEAQ. This CDR3 spans 13 amino acids. V was pared by 5 bases and J by 10 bases, with 15 bases between.

The gene calls are TRBV28 and TRBJ1-1; no reliable D call. CDR1 and CDR2 (germline): MDHEN, SYDVKM. Trimming left V 5 bases short and J 10 bases short, with 17 bases between. There are 13 residues in the CDR3. The CDR3 sequence is CASSPGGFGVAFF. CDR3 in DNA: TGTGCCAGCAGTCCTGGTGGCTTCGGGGTAGCTTTCTTT.

J is TRBJ2-2 and V is TRBV3-1 (or the pseudogene TRBV3-2); D not certain. V lost 4 bases and J lost 3, with 24 bases in between. This CDR3 spans 19 amino acids. Germline V gene lookup returns CDR1 LGHDT and CDR2 YNNKEL (reference sequence). CDR3 in amino acids: CASSRAPVAPLLYTGELFF. The CDR3 nucleotides are TGTGCCAGCAGCCGAGCCCCGGTAGCACCCCTTCTTTACACCGGGGAGCTGTTTTTT.

This chain uses TRBV27 with TRBJ2-2; 8 bases fit TRBD2. V shed 4 bases, J shed 10 bases, and the junction held 14 bases outside the gene matches. Germline CDR1 and CDR2: MNHEY and SMNVEV (reference sequence). This CDR3 comprises 16 residues. The DNA for the CDR3 is TGTGCCAGCAGTTGGAGCGGGGGTCAGGGTTCGGCGGAGCTGTTTTTT. Encoded protein: CASSWSGGQGSAELFF.

The chain couples TRBV18 to TRBJ2-7, with 10 positions matching TRBD2. The CDR3 runs 15 residues. The germline V gene has CDR1 KGHSH and CDR2 LQKENI. V was pared by 1 base and J by 3 bases, with 3 bases of the junction left unmatched. The CDR3 spells CASSPREREGYEQYF. As DNA, the CDR3 is TGTGCCAGCTCACCACGCGAGCGGGAGGGCTACGAGCAGTACTTC.

The chain recombines TRBV11-2 with TRBJ2-2; no firm D call. Germline V gene lookup returns CDR1 SGHAT and CDR2 FQNNGV. This CDR3 region has 15 residues. V lost 1 base and J 5 bases, leaving 11 bases between the germline ends. The CDR3 is CASSLAQGLTGELFF. The CDR3 DNA reads as TGTGCCAGCAGCTTAGCGCAAGGGTTAACCGGGGAGCTGTTTTTT.

This CDR3 reads CASSRVGADSNQPQHF. DNA for the CDR3: TGTGCCAGCAGCAGGGTGGGGGCCGATAGCAATCAGCCCCAGCATTTT. This rearrangement joins TRBV21-1 to TRBJ1-5; the table's TRBD1 call for D was not verified on the DNA. TRBV21-1 is tagged as a pseudogene. This CDR3 contains 16 residues.

V gene TRBV6-5 combines with J gene TRBJ2-2, with D tentatively TRBD1 (5 bases). V was trimmed by 6 bases and J by 1 base, leaving 9 bases between them. From germline, CDR1 is MNHEY and CDR2 SVGAGI. The CDR3 is 14 residues long. Here the CDR3 DNA reads TGTGCCAGCAGACCAGGGAAGAACACCGGGGAGCTGTTTTTT. This encodes CASRPGKNTGELFF.

The J gene is TRBJ1-1, the V gene TRBV6-5; TRBD1 is a possible D gene (6 bases). V lost 2 bases and J lost 4, with 14 bases in between. CDR1 and CDR2 (germline): MNHEY, SVGAGI. The CDR3 length is 15 residues. For the CDR3, the DNA is TGTGCCAGCAGTTACGGGGGGGGCTGGGGCACTGAAGCTTTCTTT. It is translated as CASSYGGGWGTEAFF.

This chain joins TRBV19 and TRBJ2-7, with 8 bases that match TRBD2. Germline CDR1 is LNHDA and CDR2 is SQIVND (reference sequence). The CDR3 runs to 14 residues. The V gene end was trimmed by 5 bases and the J gene end by 3 bases; junction bases not matched to a gene: 6. The CDR3 reads CASSSAGTSYEQYF. CDR3 in DNA: TGTGCCAGTAGTTCCGCCGGGACTAGCTACGAGCAGTACTTC.

This rearrangement joins TRBV5-5 to TRBJ2-1; D remains unclear. The CDR3 is made up of 14 amino acids. V shed 0 bases and J shed 0 bases, with 4 bases lying between them. Per germline, CDR1 SGHKS and CDR2 YYEKEE (reference sequence). The CDR3 DNA reads TGTGCCAGCAGCTTGGGGAACTCCTACAATGAGCAGTTCTTC. It encodes CASSLGNSYNEQFF.

This sequence joins TRBV30 and TRBJ1-4; D is perhaps TRBD1 (6 bases). Between the trimmed V and J ends, which lost 1 base and 10 bases, there was a span of 16 bases. The CDR3 has 14 amino acids. Germline CDR1 GTSNPN, CDR2 SVGIG (reference sequence). This CDR3 is CAWSEGVRIGKLFF. CDR3 nucleotides: TGTGCCTGGAGTGAGGGGGTGCGCATCGGAAAACTGTTTTTT. The whole variable domain, filled in from reference TRBV30 and TRBJ1-4, reads SQTIHQWPATLVQPVGSPLSLECTVEGTSNPNLYWYRQAAGRGLQLLFYSVGIGQISSEVPQNLSASRPQDRQFILSSKKLLLSDSGFYLCAWSEGVRIGKLFFGSGTQLSVL.

The chain employs TRBV10-3 and TRBJ2-7, with D maybe TRBD1 (5 bases). The germline V and J ends were trimmed by 4 bases and 0 bases, with 13 bases remaining between them. The CDR3 spans 15 residues. CDR1 is ENHRY and CDR2 is SYGVKD in the germline V gene. CDR3 sequence (DNA): TGTGCCATCAGTGCTGACAGCCAGAGCTCCTACGAGCAGTACTTC. Translating gives CAISADSQSSYEQYF.

Written as DNA, the CDR3 is TGTGCCAGCACAGGGGGCGTGGGTGGCTACACCTTC. As protein: CASTGGVGGYTF. The rearrangement links TRBV12-3 or TRBV12-4 to TRBJ1-2; 8 nucleotides agree with TRBD1. The CDR3 length is 12 residues. The J segment lost 7 bases and the V segment lost 7 bases, leaving 5 bases of the junction unmatched.

The V and J genes are TRBV3-1 (or the pseudogene TRBV3-2) and TRBJ2-3, with D possibly being TRBD1 (6 bases). This CDR3 has 12 amino acids. Germline V gene data show CDR1 as LGHDT and CDR2 as YNNKEL (reference sequence). Trimming removed 3 bases from V and 10 bases from J, with 11 bases in between. For the CDR3, the DNA is TGTGCCAGCAGCCAGGGACAAGTTTCGCAGTATTTT. This encodes CASSQGQVSQYF.

V usage is TRBV11-2 and J usage is TRBJ2-5; no definite D call. The CDR3 has 13 amino acids. Germline CDR1 reads SGHAT; CDR2 reads FQNNGV. Trimming left V 5 bases short and J 5 bases short, with 12 bases between. For the CDR3, the DNA is TGTGCCAGCAGCAGATCCGCTCTGGAGACCCAGTACTTC. As protein: CASSRSALETQYF.

The V call is TRBV9, the J call TRBJ2-2, with TRBD2 identical over 12 bases. Germline trimming cut 4 bases from V and 3 bases from J; bases unmatched to any gene: 1. CDR3 length: 15 amino acids. The germline V gene has CDR1 SGDLS and CDR2 YYNGEE. The DNA of the CDR3 is TGTGCCAGCAGCCGGACTAGCGGGGACACCGGGGAGCTGTTTTTT. Its protein is CASSRTSGDTGELFF. Combining the CDR3 with reference TRBV9 and TRBJ2-2 gives the whole variable domain DSGVTQTPKHLITATGQRVTLRCSPRSGDLSVYWYQQSLDQGLQFLIQYYNGEERAKGNILERFSAQQFPDLHSELNLSSLELGDSALYFCASSRTSGDTGELFFGEGSRLTVL.